The table lists the clone carrying this TCR beta chain with a count of one. Assay used: immunoSEQ multiplex PCR; TCRdb lists only in-frame clones, some missing. Among about 70,000 clones listed, approximately 96% were seen once. This sample is part of a study of technical replicates of blood from several donors. Germline V gives CDR1 SGHDN, CDR2 FVKESK. This CDR3 contains 16 residues. The V gene end was trimmed by 3 bases and the J gene end by 3 bases; junction bases not matched to a gene: 6. Sequenced input: T cells isolated from PBMCs. The chain is built from TRBV14 and TRBJ2-1, with 9 nucleotides matching TRBD1. The sequence was collected from a human donor in good health. The CDR3 nucleotides are TGTGCCAGCAGCCACGAAGGGACAGGGTTCTACAATGAGCAGTTCTTC. It encodes CASSHEGTGFYNEQFF.